This T cell receptor beta chain came from a study of long-term antiretroviral therapy in people with HIV. Study background: The 2015 immediate-ART recommendation was preceded by the earliest samples by about a decade.

At the survey level, the v3.0 immunoSEQ assay was run. Target depth was 40,000-50,000 T-cell genomes per sample. The data were produced by immunoSEQ multiplex PCR, yet TCRdb's version contains in-frame clones alone and is incomplete. The sample contains under 35,000 clones, around 96% of which appear only once. In regard to this clone: Antigen unknown.

Findings of the study overall: Data on ART adherence, viral resistance or therapy changes were unavailable. Those clones which expanded before ART made up the dominant part of the repertoire at all time points.

The CDR3 is made up of 13 amino acids. Trimming stripped 1 base from V and 6 bases from J, with 10 bases between. The germline V gene encodes CDR1 SGDLS and CDR2 YYNGEE. The TCR comes from a man aged 25 to 40 with HIV. The starting material was unsorted PBMCs, obtained around 6.6 years after starting antiretroviral therapy. The gene calls are TRBV9 and TRBJ1-1; D may be TRBD1 (6 bases). The CDR3 sequence: CASSVMEGAEAFF. The CDR3 DNA sequence: TGTGCCAGCAGCGTAATGGAGGGGGCTGAAGCTTTCTTT. Together with reference TRBV9 and TRBJ1-1, the CDR3 gives the full variable domain: DSGVTQTPKHLITATGQRVTLRCSPRSGDLSVYWYQQSLDQGLQFLIQYYNGEERAKGNILERFSAQQFPDLHSELNLSSLELGDSALYFCASSVMEGAEAFFGQGTRLTVV.